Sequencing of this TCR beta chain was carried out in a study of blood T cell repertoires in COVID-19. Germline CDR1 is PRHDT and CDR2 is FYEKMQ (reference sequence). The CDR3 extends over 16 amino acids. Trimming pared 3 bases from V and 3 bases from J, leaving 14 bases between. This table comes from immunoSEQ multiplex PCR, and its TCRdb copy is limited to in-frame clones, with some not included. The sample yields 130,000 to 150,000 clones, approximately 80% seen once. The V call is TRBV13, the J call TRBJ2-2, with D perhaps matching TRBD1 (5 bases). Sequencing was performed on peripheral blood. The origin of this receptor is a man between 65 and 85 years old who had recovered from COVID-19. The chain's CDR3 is CASSLGQGLDTGELFF. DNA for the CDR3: TGTGCCAGCAGCTTGGGGCAGGGCCTGGACACCGGGGAGCTGTTTTTT.